This T cell receptor beta chain stems from a study of OX40 agonist ivuxolimab in advanced cancers. This CDR3 is 13 amino acids long. The ends were cut back, 5 bases at V and 4 bases at J, with 11 bases in the middle. Germline assignment: CDR1 SEHNR and CDR2 FQNEAQ (reference sequence). Details on this clone: Its antigen is as yet unknown. Other DNA sequences in the sample encode the same CDR3.

TCRdb keeps only in-frame clones here, not all; method: immunoSEQ multiplex PCR. Of about 81,000 clones listed, around 80% are singletons. Blood sampling took place at baseline, cycle 4 day 1, and cycle 7 day 1. General study findings and limits: Clonal expansion was among the lowest in partial responders at 0.1-3.0 mg/kg, especially CD8+.

This chain connects TRBV7-9 to TRBJ2-5, with D perhaps assigned TRBD1 or TRBD2 (6 bases each). This receptor was identified in an adult with an advanced solid tumor such as melanoma, head and neck, liver or kidney cancer. This specimen consisted of CD4+ or CD8+ T cells sorted from blood, obtained in a trial of the OX40 agonist ivuxolimab. DNA for the CDR3: TGTGCCAGCAGCCCCCGGGGGCCAGAGACCCAGTACTTC. It is translated as CASSPRGPETQYF. The variable domain in full, completed from reference TRBV7-9 and TRBJ2-5, reads DTGVSQNPRHKITKRGQNVTFRCDPISEHNRLYWYRQTLGQGPEFLTYFQNEAQLEKSRLLSDRFSAERPKGSFSTLEIQRTEQGDSAMYLCASSPRGPETQYFGPGTRLLVL.